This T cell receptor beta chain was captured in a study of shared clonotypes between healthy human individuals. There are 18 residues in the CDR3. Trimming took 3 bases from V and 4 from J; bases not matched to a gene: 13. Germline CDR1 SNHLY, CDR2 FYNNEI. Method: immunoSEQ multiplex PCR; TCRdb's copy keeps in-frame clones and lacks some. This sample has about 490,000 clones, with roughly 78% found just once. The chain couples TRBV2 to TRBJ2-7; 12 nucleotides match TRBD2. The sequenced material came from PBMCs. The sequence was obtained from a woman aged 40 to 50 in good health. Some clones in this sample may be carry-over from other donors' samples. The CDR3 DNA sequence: TGTGCCAGCAGTGATATAGGACTAGCGGGGCTTGGGCCGTACGAGCAGTACTTC. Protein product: CASSDIGLAGLGPYEQYF.